This T cell receptor (beta chain) was documented in a study of vaccination effects on CD4 cells after COVID-19. About the study: Samples that were drawn after vaccination came a median of 72 days after the second dose. Points from the study as a whole: Both infection-induced and vaccine-induced clones contracted markedly at late post-vaccination timepoints.

Data came from immunoSEQ multiplex PCR; TCRdb stores just in-frame clones and leaves some out. In the table there are tens of thousands of clones, over 70% of which are singletons. This clone has only one observation. Antigen specificity is unknown. Researchers isolated CD4+ T cells once less than 13 days of culture had elapsed. All participants had two doses of either the BNT162b2 or mRNA-1273 vaccine. No vaccinee had earlier SARS-CoV-2 infection, and nucleocapsid antibodies were negative. At days 3 and 7, half of the medium was exchanged for IL-2 medium. The sequence was collected from a human donor who received a COVID-19 vaccine. The sequences come from CD4+ T cells from PBMCs cultured without peptide, collected after COVID-19 vaccination.

The DNA of the CDR3 is TGTGCCAGCAGTTTACGGGTAAGCTCCTACGAGCAGTACTTC. It codes for CASSLRVSSYEQYF. This chain uses TRBV27 with TRBJ2-7; D is unclear. Trimming took 2 bases from V and 0 from J, leaving 8 bases between them. This CDR3 region has 14 residues. From germline, CDR1 is MNHEY and CDR2 SMNVEV (reference sequence).